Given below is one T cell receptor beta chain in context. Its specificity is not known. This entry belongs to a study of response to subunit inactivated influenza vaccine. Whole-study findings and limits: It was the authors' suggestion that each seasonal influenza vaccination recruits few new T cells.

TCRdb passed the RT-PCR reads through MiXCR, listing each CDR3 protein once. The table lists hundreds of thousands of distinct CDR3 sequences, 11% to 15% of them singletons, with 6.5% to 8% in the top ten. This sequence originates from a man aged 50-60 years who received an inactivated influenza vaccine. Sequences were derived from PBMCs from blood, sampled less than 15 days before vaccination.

The CDR3 DNA sequence: TGTGCCAGCAGCGTCCGCGGGGGTAGGAGTGGGGAGACCCAGTACTTC. It encodes CASSVRGGRSGETQYF. The chain employs TRBV9 and TRBJ2-5; 7 nucleotides match TRBD2. The V gene's germline CDR1 is SGDLS and CDR2 YYNGEE. V lost 2 bases and J lost 5; bases outside the gene matches: 12. The CDR3 has 16 residues.